A selection of T cell receptor beta chains follows, all from one sample in a study of blood T cell repertoires in COVID-19. Data came from immunoSEQ multiplex PCR; TCRdb stores just in-frame clones and leaves some out. The profile shows around 380,000 clones, 70% to 90% of them singletons. Material for sequencing was PBMCs or T cells enriched from blood (not recorded which). All receptors come from a man aged 25-45 years who had recovered from COVID-19. CDR3s include the opening cysteine and the closing phenylalanine or tryptophan. Fields, in order: V gene, clone size, J gene, D gene, CDR3 DNA, CDR3 protein. D genes are given only for firm matches. Clone sizes are given selectively: once, few, many, or a class where the clone is expanded.

TRBV19	.	TRBJ1-2	TRBD1	TGTGCCACCGAACAGGGGCCCAGCTATGGCTACACCTTC	CATEQGPSYGYTF
TRBV18	.	TRBJ1-5	TRBD1	TGTGCCAGCTCACCCCTAGGACAGGGCGGTCAGCCCCAGCATTTT	CASSPLGQGGQPQHF
TRBV21-1	.	TRBJ2-1	.	TGTGCCAGCAGCAAAGAGCCACCTCCGGGTTATGAGCAGTTCTTC	CASSKEPPPGYEQFF
TRBV4-2	few	TRBJ1-2	.	TGTGCCAGCAGCCTCGGGGAGGGGGGAAACTATGGCTACACCTTC	CASSLGEGGNYGYTF
TRBV9	.	TRBJ1-1	TRBD1	TGTGCCAGCAGCCGCCGGGACAGAAACACTGAAGCTTTCTTT	CASSRRDRNTEAFF
TRBV6-2/TRBV6-3	few	TRBJ1-1	.	TGTGCCAGCAGTTACGGGCAGGGGAACACTGAAGCTTTCTTT	CASSYGQGNTEAFF
TRBV30	.	TRBJ2-3	.	TGTGCCTGGAGTGAGGGAGTAGGCGTAGATACGCAGTATTTT	CAWSEGVGVDTQYF
TRBV2	.	TRBJ1-1	TRBD1	TGTGCCAGCAGTGGGGACAGGGGGGTAGCTGAAGCTTTCTTT	CASSGDRGVAEAFF
TRBV10-3	.	TRBJ1-5	.	TGTGCCATCAGTGAGCCGGGTAGCAATCAGCCCCAGCATTTT	CAISEPGSNQPQHF
TRBV27	.	TRBJ1-1	.	TGTGCCAGCAGTGTCCAGGGGACCACTGAAGCTTTCTTT	CASSVQGTTEAFF
TRBV7-9	few	TRBJ2-1	.	TGTGCCAGCAGCCCTCCTCTCCGGCTAGCACCCTACAATGAGCAGTTCTTC	CASSPPLRLAPYNEQFF
TRBV4-1	.	TRBJ1-5	.	TGCGCCAGCAGCCAAGTACCGCGGAGCAGGGGCAATCAGCCCCAGCATTTT	CASSQVPRSRGNQPQHF
TRBV28	.	TRBJ1-5	.	TGTGCCAGCAGTCAACCGACAGTTCAGCCCCAGCATTTT	CASSQPTVQPQHF
TRBV12-3/TRBV12-4	.	TRBJ1-5	.	TGTGCCAGCAGTTTCAGGGTTCGTCAGCCCCAGCATTTT	CASSFRVRQPQHF
TRBV7-6	.	TRBJ1-1	TRBD1	TGTGCCAGCAGCGAAACAGGGGGCGCGGGCACTGAAGCTTTCTTT	CASSETGGAGTEAFF
TRBV15	.	TRBJ1-2	TRBD1	TGTGCCACCAGCAGGGAGACAGGGGGCTACACCTTC	CATSRETGGYTF
TRBV7-6	.	TRBJ1-2	.	TGTGCCAGCAGCCCGAGAACAGGAGCCCGTTATGGCTACACCTTC	CASSPRTGARYGYTF
TRBV10-3	.	TRBJ1-5	.	TGTGCCATCAGTCTAGCCCAGGGCAGGGGAAATCAGCCCCAGCATTTT	CAISLAQGRGNQPQHF
TRBV15	.	TRBJ1-4	.	TGTGCCACCAGCCCGGAGGACCGCTCAGTCGTAAAACTGTTTTTT	CATSPEDRSVVKLFF
TRBV6-5	.	TRBJ2-7	TRBD1	TGTGCCAGCAGTTCCCGACAGGGCTTGCTCTACGAGCAGTACTTC	CASSSRQGLLYEQYF